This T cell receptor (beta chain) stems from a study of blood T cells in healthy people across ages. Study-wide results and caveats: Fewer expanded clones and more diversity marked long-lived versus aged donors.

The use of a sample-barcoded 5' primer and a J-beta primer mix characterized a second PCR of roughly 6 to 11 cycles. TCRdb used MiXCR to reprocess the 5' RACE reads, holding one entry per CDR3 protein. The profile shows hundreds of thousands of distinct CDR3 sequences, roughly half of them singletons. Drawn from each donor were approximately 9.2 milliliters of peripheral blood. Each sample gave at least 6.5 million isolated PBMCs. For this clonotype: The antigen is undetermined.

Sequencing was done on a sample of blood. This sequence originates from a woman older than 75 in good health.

CDR3 DNA sequence: TGTGCCAGCAGCTTAGGCAGGCCCCCTGAAGCTTTCTTT. It yields the protein CASSLGRPPEAFF. The rearrangement uses TRBV7-8 and TRBJ1-1; D unclear. V was pared by 1 base and J by 6 bases, with 9 bases between. Germline CDR1 SGHVS, CDR2 FQNEAQ. The length of the CDR3 is 13 residues.